Listed below are T cell receptor beta chains from one sample, sequenced in a study of CD8 T cells in Susac syndrome. TCRdb processed the immunoSEQ multiplex PCR reads anew with MiXCR; each CDR3 protein has one entry. The table shows some 200,000 distinct CDR3 sequences, with 95% occurring only once. Sequences were obtained from CD4+ T cells from PBMCs. The receptors shown here come from a human donor with multiple sclerosis. The CDR3 runs from the conserved cysteine through the conserved F or W. The order of the fields is J gene, V gene, CDR3 protein.

TRBJ1-4 TRBV29-1 CSVEESGGKEKLFF
TRBJ2-1 TRBV3-1 CASSHSGGEQFF
TRBJ2-1 TRBV2 CASKGLDDEQFF
TRBJ1-5 TRBV25-1 CASQTRGTGNQPQHF
TRBJ2-1 TRBV20-1 CSARDFDNEQFF
TRBJ1-2 TRBV29-1 CSVVRDGLNLYGYTF
TRBJ2-1 TRBV20-1 CSARLAGVREQFF
TRBJ2-1 TRBV7-2 CASSLAGGFGYNEQFF
TRBJ2-7 TRBV6-1 CASGRGTYEQYF
TRBJ2-5 TRBV7-2 CASSSKTETQYF
TRBJ1-4 TRBV7-9 CASSYRATGEKLFF
TRBJ2-7 TRBV9 CASPRRDTSYEQYF
TRBJ1-5 TRBV30 CAWSKGDNQPQHF
TRBJ1-1 TRBV3-1 CASSQDLVAAEAFF
TRBJ1-2 TRBV20-1 CSARESFQGSDRGGYTF
TRBJ1-5 TRBV11-2 CASSLGLLTSQPQHF
TRBJ2-7 TRBV30 CAWSPGPIKGQYF
TRBJ2-7 TRBV29-1 CSALTGGTYEQYF
TRBJ2-7 TRBV30 CAWTTPITYEQYF
TRBJ1-1 TRBV20-1 CSARSDLNTEAFF
TRBJ1-6 TRBV20-1 CSALAGTVNSPLHF
TRBJ1-4 TRBV7-8 CASSLASRVEKLFF
TRBJ2-3 TRBV20-1 CSARDFRTGGTDTQYF
TRBJ1-1 TRBV5-1 CASSFPGSTTEAFF
TRBJ2-3 TRBV3-1 CASSQGLYTDTQYF
TRBJ1-6 TRBV25-1 CATGARDTYNSPLHF
TRBJ2-1 TRBV23-1 CASSQLQGADNEQFF
TRBJ1-5 TRBV28 CASSSANQPQHF
TRBJ2-2 TRBV30 CAWSDRGTGELFF
TRBJ1-6 TRBV18 CASSPGAGDSPLHF
TRBJ2-3 TRBV12-3/TRBV12-4 CASRLRDTDTQYF
TRBJ1-5 TRBV11-2 CASSKDRVNQPQHF
TRBJ2-7 TRBV11-1 CASSTGGLAGYEQYF
TRBJ1-1 TRBV15 CATSRDLGGGNTEAFF
TRBJ2-3 TRBV29-1 CSVEGLTSGSFGTDTQYF
TRBJ2-7 TRBV11-2 CASSSRNYEQYF
TRBJ1-2 TRBV20-1 CSARSTGWSGYTF
TRBJ1-5 TRBV4-2 CASSQDPAGALNQPQHF
TRBJ2-7 TRBV30 CAWGKQSYEQYF
TRBJ1-4 TRBV20-1 CSATPGGDRNEKLFF
TRBJ1-1 TRBV29-1 CSAPRAGTNTEAFF
TRBJ1-2 TRBV12-3/TRBV12-4 CASSLARIDGYTF
TRBJ1-2 TRBV29-1 CSVAGTGRNGYTF
TRBJ2-3 TRBV3-1 CASSQAGSRADTQYF
TRBJ2-7 TRBV4-2 CASSPISASGRARSYEQYF
TRBJ2-7 TRBV7-2 CASSPYSYEQYF
TRBJ2-1 TRBV5-1 CASSLGDREHNEQFF
TRBJ1-4 TRBV20-1 CSARADRVREKLFF
TRBJ2-7 TRBV7-3 CASSSSGGYEQYF
TRBJ1-1 TRBV3-1 CASSQVMRATEAFF
TRBJ2-5 TRBV7-2 CASTKGNQETQYF
TRBJ2-1 TRBV9 CASSVQSGGFVEEQFF
TRBJ2-1 TRBV5-1 CASRSSVSSYNEQFF
TRBJ2-3 TRBV20-1 CSGSLSTDTQYF
TRBJ1-1 TRBV2 CASSGVLMNTEAFF
TRBJ2-5 TRBV3-1 CASSHPLTDRKTQYF
TRBJ1-2 TRBV20-1 CSASGYTF
TRBJ1-2 TRBV29-1 CSVIPQGHHGYTF
TRBJ2-1 TRBV6-6 CASSYEAGSNEQFF
TRBJ2-7 TRBV11-2 CASSFGPHYEQYF